The TCR beta chain under discussion was sequenced for a study of T cell responses to AZD1222 COVID-19 vaccine. Assay: immunoSEQ multiplex PCR; the TCRdb copy retains only in-frame clones and omits some. The table includes approximately 140,000 clones, about 89% detected once. On this clone itself: Its cognate antigen is unknown.

Whole-study findings and limits: Two doses of AZD1222 preceded a rise in Spike-specific TCR breadth and depth.

Per the germline V gene, CDR1 is LNHDA and CDR2 is SQIVND (reference sequence). The CDR3 runs to 14 residues. V gave up 3 bases and J gave up 8 bases, with 13 bases separating them. The receptor was isolated from an adult in good health. The sequencing used peripheral blood, collected on day 0 of MenACWY control vaccination. The gene calls are TRBV19 and TRBJ1-4, with no clear D. The CDR3 protein is CASSIEGGLEKLFF. The DNA for the CDR3 is TGTGCCAGTAGTATCGAAGGAGGGTTGGAAAAACTGTTTTTT.